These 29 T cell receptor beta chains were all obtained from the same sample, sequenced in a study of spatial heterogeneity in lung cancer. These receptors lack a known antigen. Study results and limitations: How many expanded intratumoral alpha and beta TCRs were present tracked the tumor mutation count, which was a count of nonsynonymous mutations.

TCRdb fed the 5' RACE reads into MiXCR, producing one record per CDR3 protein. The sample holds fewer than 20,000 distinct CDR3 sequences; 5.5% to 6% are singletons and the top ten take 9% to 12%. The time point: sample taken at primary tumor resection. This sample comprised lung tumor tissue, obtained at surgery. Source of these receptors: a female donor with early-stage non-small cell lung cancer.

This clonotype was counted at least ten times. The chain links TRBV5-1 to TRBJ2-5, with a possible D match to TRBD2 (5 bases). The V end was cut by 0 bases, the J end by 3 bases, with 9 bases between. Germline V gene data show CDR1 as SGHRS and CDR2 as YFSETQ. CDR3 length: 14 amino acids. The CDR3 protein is CASSLDWRKETQYF. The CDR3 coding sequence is TGCGCCAGCAGCTTGGACTGGAGGAAAGAGACCCAGTACTTC.

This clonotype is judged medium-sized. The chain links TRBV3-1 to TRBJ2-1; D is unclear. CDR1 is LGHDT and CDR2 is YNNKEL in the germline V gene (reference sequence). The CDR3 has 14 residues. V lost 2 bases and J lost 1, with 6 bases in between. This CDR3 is CASSQSGSYNEQFF. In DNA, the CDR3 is TGTGCCAGCAGCCAATCAGGTTCCTACAATGAGCAGTTCTTC.

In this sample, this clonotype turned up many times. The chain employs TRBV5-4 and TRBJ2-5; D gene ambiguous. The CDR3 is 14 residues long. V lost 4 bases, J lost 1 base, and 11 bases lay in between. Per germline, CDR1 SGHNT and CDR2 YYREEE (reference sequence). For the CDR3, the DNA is TGTGCCAGCAGCGGTCGGCGGCCCCAAGAGACCCAGTACTTC. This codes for CASSGRRPQETQYF.

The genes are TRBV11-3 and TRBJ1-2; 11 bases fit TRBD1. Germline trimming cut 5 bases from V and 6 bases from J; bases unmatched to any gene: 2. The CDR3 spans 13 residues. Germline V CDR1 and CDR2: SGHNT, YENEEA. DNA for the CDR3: TGTGCCAGCAGCGGGACAGGGGGGGATGGCTACACCTTC. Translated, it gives CASSGTGGDGYTF.

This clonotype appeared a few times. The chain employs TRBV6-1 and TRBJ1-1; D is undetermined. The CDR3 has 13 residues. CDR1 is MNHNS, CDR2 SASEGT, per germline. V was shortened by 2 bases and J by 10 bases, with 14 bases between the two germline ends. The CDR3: CASSELWQVLAFF. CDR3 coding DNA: TGTGCCAGCAGTGAACTTTGGCAGGTCCTAGCTTTCTTT.

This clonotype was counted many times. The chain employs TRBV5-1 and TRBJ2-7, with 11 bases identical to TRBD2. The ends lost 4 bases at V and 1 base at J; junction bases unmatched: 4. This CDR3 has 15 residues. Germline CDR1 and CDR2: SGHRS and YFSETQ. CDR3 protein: CASSTGLAGSYEQYF. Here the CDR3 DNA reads TGCGCCAGCAGCACCGGACTAGCGGGTTCCTACGAGCAGTACTTC.

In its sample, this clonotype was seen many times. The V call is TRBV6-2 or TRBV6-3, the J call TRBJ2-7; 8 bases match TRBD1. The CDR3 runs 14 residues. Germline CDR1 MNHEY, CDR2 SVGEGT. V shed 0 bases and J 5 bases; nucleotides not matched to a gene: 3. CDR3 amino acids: CASSYSGQVDEQYF. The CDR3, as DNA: TGTGCCAGCAGTTACTCGGGACAGGTGGACGAGCAGTACTTC.

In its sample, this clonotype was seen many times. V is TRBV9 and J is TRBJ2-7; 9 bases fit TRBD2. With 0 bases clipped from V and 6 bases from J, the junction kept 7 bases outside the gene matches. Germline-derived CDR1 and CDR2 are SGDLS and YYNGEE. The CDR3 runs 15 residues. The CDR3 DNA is TGTGCCAGCAGCGTAGGGGTAGCGGGAGTCGGCGAGCAGTACTTC. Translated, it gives CASSVGVAGVGEQYF.

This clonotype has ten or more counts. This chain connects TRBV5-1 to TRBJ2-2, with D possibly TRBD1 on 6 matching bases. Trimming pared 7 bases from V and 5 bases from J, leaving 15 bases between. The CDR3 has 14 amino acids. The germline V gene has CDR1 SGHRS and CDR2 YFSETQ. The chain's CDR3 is CASRQAQSTGELFF. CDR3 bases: TGCGCCAGCCGACAGGCCCAAAGTACCGGGGAGCTGTTTTTT.

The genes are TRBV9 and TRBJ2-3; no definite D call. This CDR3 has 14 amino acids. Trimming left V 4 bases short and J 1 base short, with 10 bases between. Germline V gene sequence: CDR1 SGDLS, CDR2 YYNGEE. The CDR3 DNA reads TGTGCCAGCAGCAAGGATCTCCGCACAGATACGCAGTATTTT. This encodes CASSKDLRTDTQYF.

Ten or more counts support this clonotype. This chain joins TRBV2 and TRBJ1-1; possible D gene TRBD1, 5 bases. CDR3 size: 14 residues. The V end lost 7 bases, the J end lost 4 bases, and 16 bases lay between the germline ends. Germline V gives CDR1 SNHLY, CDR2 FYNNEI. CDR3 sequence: CASKLREGGTEAFF. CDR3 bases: TGTGCCAGCAAACTCAGGGAAGGAGGCACTGAAGCTTTCTTT. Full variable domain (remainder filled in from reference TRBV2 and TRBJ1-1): EPEVTQTPSHQVTQMGQEVILRCVPISNHLYFYWYRQILGQKVEFLVSFYNNEISEKSEIFDDQFSVERPDGSNFTLKIRSTKLEDSAMYFCASKLREGGTEAFFGQGTRLTVV.

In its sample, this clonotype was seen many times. CDR3 amino acids: CSARESGLVNEQFF. As DNA, the CDR3 is TGCAGTGCTAGAGAATCGGGACTAGTAAACGAGCAGTTCTTC. The chain recombines TRBV20-1 with TRBJ2-1; TRBD2 agrees at 8 bases. From germline, CDR1 is DFQATT and CDR2 SNEGSKA (reference sequence). Trimming cost V 0 bases and J 10 bases; bases outside gene matches: 8. The CDR3 runs to 14 residues.

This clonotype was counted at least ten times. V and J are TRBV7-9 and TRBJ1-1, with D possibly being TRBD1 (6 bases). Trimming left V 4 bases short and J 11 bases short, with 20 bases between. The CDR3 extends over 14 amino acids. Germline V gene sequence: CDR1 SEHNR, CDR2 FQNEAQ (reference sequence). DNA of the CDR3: TGTGCCAGCAGCTCCCACACGACAGGAGGTCATGCTTTCTTT. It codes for CASSSHTTGGHAFF.

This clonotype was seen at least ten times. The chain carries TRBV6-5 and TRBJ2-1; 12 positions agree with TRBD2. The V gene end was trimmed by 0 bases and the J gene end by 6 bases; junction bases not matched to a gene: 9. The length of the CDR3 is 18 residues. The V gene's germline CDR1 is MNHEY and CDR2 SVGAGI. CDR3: CASSYSPSSGRVRNEQFF. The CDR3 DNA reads TGTGCCAGCAGTTACTCGCCCTCTAGCGGGAGGGTTCGCAATGAGCAGTTCTTC.

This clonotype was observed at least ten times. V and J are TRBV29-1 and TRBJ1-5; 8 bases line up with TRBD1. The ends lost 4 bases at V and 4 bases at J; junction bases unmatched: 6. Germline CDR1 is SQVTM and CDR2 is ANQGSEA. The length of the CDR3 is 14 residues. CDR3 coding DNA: TGCAGCGTTGGCGGGGACAGGCCTAATCAGCCCCAGCATTTT. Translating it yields CSVGGDRPNQPQHF.

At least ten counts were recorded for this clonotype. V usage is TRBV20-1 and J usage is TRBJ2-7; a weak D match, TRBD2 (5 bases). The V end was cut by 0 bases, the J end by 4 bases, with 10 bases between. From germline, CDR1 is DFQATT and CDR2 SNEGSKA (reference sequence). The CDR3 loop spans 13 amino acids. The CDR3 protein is CSARDRRGYEQYF. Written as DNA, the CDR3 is TGCAGTGCTAGAGATCGACGGGGTTACGAGCAGTACTTC.

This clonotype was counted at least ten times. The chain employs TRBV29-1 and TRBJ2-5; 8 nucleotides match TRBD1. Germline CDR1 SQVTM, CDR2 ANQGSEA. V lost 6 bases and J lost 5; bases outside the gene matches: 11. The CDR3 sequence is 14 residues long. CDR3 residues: CSVAGTGLGETQYF. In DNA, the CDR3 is TGCAGCGTGGCCGGGACAGGCCTAGGGGAGACCCAGTACTTC.

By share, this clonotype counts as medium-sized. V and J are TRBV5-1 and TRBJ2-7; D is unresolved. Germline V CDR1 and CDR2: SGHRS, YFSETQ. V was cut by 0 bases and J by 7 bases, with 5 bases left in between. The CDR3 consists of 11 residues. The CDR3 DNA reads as TGCGCCAGCAGCTTGGGTGAAGAGCAGTACTTC. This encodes CASSLGEEQYF.

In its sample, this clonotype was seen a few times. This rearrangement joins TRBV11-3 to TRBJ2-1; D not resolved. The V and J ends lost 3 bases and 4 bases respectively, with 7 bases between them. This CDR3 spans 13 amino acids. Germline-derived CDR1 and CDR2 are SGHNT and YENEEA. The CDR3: CASSLADYNEQFF. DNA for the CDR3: TGTGCCAGCAGCTTGGCGGATTACAATGAGCAGTTCTTC. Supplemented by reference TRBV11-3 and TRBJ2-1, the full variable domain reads EAGVVQSPRYKIIEKKQPVAFWCNPISGHNTLYWYLQNLGQGPELLIRYENEEAVDDSQLPKDRFSAERLKGVDSTLKIQPAELGDSAVYLCASSLADYNEQFFGPGTRLTVL.

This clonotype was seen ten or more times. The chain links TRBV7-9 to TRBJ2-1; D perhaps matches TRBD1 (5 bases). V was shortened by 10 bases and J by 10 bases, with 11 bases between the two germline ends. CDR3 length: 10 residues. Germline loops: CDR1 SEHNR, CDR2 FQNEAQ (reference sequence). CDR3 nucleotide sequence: TGTGCCATAGGGGTGGGGGAGCAGTTCTTC. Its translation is CAIGVGEQFF.

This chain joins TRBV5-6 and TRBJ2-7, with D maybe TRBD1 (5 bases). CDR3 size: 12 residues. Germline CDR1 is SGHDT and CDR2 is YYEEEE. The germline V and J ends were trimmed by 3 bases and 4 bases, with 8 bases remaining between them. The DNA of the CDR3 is TGTGCCAGCAGCTCCAGGGCATACGAGCAGTACTTC. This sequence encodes CASSSRAYEQYF. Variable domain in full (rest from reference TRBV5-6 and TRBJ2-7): DAGVTQSPTHLIKTRGQQVTLRCSPKSGHDTVSWYQQALGQGPQFIFQYYEEEERQRGNFPDRFSGHQFPNYSSELNVNALLLGDSALYLCASSSRAYEQYFGPGTRLTVT.

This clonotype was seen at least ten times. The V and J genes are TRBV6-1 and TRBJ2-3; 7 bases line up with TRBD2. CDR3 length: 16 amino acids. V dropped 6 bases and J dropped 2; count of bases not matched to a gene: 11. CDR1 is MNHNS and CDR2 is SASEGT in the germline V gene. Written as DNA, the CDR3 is TGTGCCAGCAGGGACGAACCGGGAGGCTACACAGATACGCAGTATTTT. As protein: CASRDEPGGYTDTQYF.

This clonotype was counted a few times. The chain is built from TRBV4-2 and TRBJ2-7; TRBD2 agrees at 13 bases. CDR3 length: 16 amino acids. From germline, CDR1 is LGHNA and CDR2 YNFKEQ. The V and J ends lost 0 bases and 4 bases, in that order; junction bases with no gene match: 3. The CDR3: CASSQELAGGPYEQYF. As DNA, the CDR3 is TGTGCCAGCAGCCAAGAACTAGCGGGAGGGCCTTACGAGCAGTACTTC.

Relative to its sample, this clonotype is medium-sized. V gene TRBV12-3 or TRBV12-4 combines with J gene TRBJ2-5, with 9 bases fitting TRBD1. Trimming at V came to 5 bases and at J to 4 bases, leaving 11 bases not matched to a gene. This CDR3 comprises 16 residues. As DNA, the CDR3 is TGTGCCAGCAGTCCTCCCGGACAGGGGTTGGGAGAGACCCAGTACTTC. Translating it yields CASSPPGQGLGETQYF.

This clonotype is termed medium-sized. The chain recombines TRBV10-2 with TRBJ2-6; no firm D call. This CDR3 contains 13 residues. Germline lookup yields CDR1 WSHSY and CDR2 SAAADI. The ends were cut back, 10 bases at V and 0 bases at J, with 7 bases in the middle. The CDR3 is CAISSSGANVLTF. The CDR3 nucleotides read TGCGCCATCAGCTCCTCTGGGGCCAACGTCCTGACTTTC.

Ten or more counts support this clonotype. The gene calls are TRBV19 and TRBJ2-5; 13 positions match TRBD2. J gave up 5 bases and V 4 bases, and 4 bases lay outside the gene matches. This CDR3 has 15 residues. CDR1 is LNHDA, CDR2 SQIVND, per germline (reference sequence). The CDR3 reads CASSTGTSGTETQYF. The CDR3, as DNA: TGTGCCAGTAGTACGGGGACTAGCGGGACTGAGACCCAGTACTTC.

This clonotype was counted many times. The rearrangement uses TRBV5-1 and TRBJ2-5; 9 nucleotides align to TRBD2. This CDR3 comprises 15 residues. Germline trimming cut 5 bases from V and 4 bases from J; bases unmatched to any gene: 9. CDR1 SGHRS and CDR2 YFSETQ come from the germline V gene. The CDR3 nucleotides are TGCGCCAGCAGAGCGGAGGGCGGGAGGGGAGAGACCCAGTACTTC. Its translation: CASRAEGGRGETQYF. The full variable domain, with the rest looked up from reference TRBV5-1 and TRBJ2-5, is KAGVTQTPRYLIKTRGQQVTLSCSPISGHRSVSWYQQTPGQGLQFLFEYFSETQRNKGNFPGRFSGRQFSNSRSEMNVSTLELGDSALYLCASRAEGGRGETQYFGPGTRLLVL.

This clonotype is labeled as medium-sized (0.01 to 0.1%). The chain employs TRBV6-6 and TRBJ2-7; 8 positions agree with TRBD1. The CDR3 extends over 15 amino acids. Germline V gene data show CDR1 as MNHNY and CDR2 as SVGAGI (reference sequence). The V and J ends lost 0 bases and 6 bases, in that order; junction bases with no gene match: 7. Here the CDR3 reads CASSYSTGVLGEQYF. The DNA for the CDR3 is TGTGCCAGCAGTTACTCGACAGGGGTCTTAGGCGAGCAGTACTTC.

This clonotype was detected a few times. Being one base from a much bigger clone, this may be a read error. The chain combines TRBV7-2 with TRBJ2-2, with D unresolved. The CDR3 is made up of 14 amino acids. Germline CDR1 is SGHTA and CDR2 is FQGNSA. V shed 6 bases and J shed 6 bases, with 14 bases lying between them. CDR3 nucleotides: TGTGCCAGCAGTCATCAGGCCTCCGCCGGGGAGCTGTTTTTT. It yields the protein CASSHQASAGELFF.